This T cell receptor (beta chain) was recovered during a study of blood T cell repertoires in COVID-19 (dated by TCRdb to 2018 to 2020). For the study in its entirety: The collaborator samples originated in the United States, Italy and Spain and spanned the acute and convalescent phases of COVID-19. Where available, HLA class I and class II types were obtained from metadata supplied by the sample provider rather than from assay-based typing. The prospective study material was composed of cDNA or gDNA derived from T cells, B-cell-depleted T cells, or PBMCs. Nearly every sample came with metadata listing a de-identified subject ID, COVID-19 status, age in years and sex. Deeply sampled blood TCRbeta repertoires from subjects exposed to, actively infected with, or recovered from COVID-19 were included in the dataset. Samples were obtained from the ongoing ImmuneRACE study (first 160 participants) and from approximately 1,200 subjects provided by 6 global collaborators. The repertoires were made available in a free public database intended to serve as a resource for research on the immune response to SARS-CoV-2. What the work shows at the level of the full study, not this receptor alone: The amount of clinical and demographic metadata varied by source and participant and was provided uncurated.

The collaborating institutions used their own protocols to collect whole blood in K2EDTA tubes. For TCRbeta analysis, collaborators shipped samples as frozen whole blood, isolated PBMCs, or DNA extracted from either of those sample types. The immunoSEQ Assay, a bias-controlled multiplex PCR, was used to amplify TCRbeta CDR3 regions from genomic DNA. In the authors' own workflow: The number of nucleated cells in each sample was estimated by amplification of reference gene primers within the assay. Sequence reads were collapsed and filtered to measure the absolute abundance of every unique TCRbeta CDR3 rearrangement. Productive Simpson clonality was computed per sample as the square root of Simpson's diversity index over productive rearrangements. TCRdb's version of the immuneACCESS table is confined to in-frame rearrangements and falls short of the full clone set. An unresolved V gene accounts for under half of the shortfall where checked; the remainder is of unknown origin. The DNA was the basis for D and trimming; V, J and clone size are from that table. This sample lists hundreds of thousands of clones; approximately 86% were detected once. The top ten clones comprise around 3% of the sample.

The CDR3 has 16 amino acids, counting the end cysteine and phenylalanine. Only CDR3 DNA remains: 48 bases, in frame from the first base. Looking up the germline V gene (reference sequence) yields CDR1 SGHNT and CDR2 YYREEE. Ends trimmed: V by 7 bases, J by 4 bases; bases unmatched to a gene: 11. For this clone: What this receptor recognizes is not known. Per-base quality was not reported, and no clone a single base away is much larger than it.

The rearranged chain carries TRBV5-4 and TRBJ2-5; 12 bases in between match TRBD2. The sample was peripheral blood. This clonotype was obtained from a man aged 60 to 75 with acute or convalescent COVID-19. The CDR3 reads CASGLAGGGGGETQYF. The nucleotide sequence reads TGTGCCAGCGGGCTAGCGGGGGGGGGTGGAGGAGAGACCCAGTACTTC.